The clone carrying this T cell receptor (beta chain) was counted only a few times. Between the trimmed V and J ends, which lost 4 bases and 5 bases, there was a span of 15 bases. This CDR3 is built from 16 residues. Germline V gene data show CDR1 as LNHDA and CDR2 as SQIVND (reference sequence). Assay used: immunoSEQ multiplex PCR; TCRdb lists only in-frame clones, some missing. The sample has about 310,000 clones, approximately 83% seen once. This record comes from a study of blood T cell repertoires in COVID-19. Background on the study: Samples came from the United States, Italy and Spain, spanning acute and convalescent COVID-19. From T cells, B-cell-depleted T cells, or PBMCs came the material, which was cDNA or gDNA.

This study enrolled people aged about 18 to 100 from roughly 22 US geographic areas. Participant-reported clinical history was the basis for cohort assignment. This receptor was obtained from a man between 25 and 39 years old who had recovered from COVID-19. The material sequenced was PBMCs or T cells enriched from blood (not recorded which). The V and J genes are TRBV19 and TRBJ1-6; D gene unclear. CDR3 residues: CASSTPAYQDNSPLHF. In DNA form, the CDR3 reads TGTGCCAGTAGTACCCCGGCCTACCAGGATAATTCACCCCTCCACTTT.